Following are 29 T cell receptor beta chains from one sample sequenced in a study of T cell repertoires in ileal Crohn's disease. This sample's time point: inflamed ileum from the surgical specimen. Here immunoSEQ multiplex PCR was the method, and the copy in TCRdb shows in-frame clones only, minus some. Among 2,500 to 3,500 clones listed, around 79% were seen once. Sequenced sample: ileal tissue. The receptors come from an adult with Crohn's disease.

This clone was counted once. An end of the junction does not agree with germline; a read error may underlie this. The rearrangement links TRBV4-1 to TRBJ2-2, with unresolved D. This CDR3 comprises 13 residues. CDR1 is MGHRA, CDR2 YSYEKL, per germline. The CDR3 is CASSQPNTGELFF. DNA of the CDR3: TGCGCCAGCAGCCAACCGAATACCGGGGAGCTGTTTTTT.

The CDR3 nucleotides are TGTGCCAGCAGTGACAGGGACACCGGGGAGCTGTTTTTT. As protein: CASSDRDTGELFF. The chain couples TRBV6-4 to TRBJ2-2, with D hard to call. V gave up 2 bases and J gave up 3 bases, with 4 bases separating them. Germline assignment: CDR1 MRHNA and CDR2 SNTAGT. The CDR3 spans 13 residues.

The chain has TRBV7-3 and TRBJ2-2; D perhaps matches TRBD1 (6 bases). Trimming removed 5 bases at V and 2 bases at J, with 12 bases between. CDR3 length equals 15 residues. In germline, CDR1 is SGHTA, CDR2 FQGTGA. The DNA of the CDR3 is TGTGCCAGCAGCCAAGGACAGACCAACACCGGGGAGCTGTTTTTT. As protein: CASSQGQTNTGELFF.

The chain has TRBV5-4 and TRBJ2-3; D remains ambiguous. Looked up from germline, CDR1 is SGHNT and CDR2 is YYREEE (reference sequence). The CDR3 extends over 14 amino acids. Deletions cut 1 base from V and 5 bases from J, with 11 bases between. CDR3 sequence: CASSLRAQEDTQYF. The CDR3, as DNA: TGTGCCAGCAGCTTGCGGGCCCAGGAAGATACGCAGTATTTT.

This clone was observed once. The chain has TRBV29-1 and TRBJ1-2; tentatively, D is TRBD1 (5 bases). V was cut by 6 bases and J by 1 base, with 15 bases left in between. Germline loops: CDR1 SQVTM, CDR2 ANQGSEA. CDR3 length equals 14 residues. The CDR3 coding sequence is TGCAGCGTAGTAGACAGAGACCGTAACTATGGCTACACCTTC. Its translation is CSVVDRDRNYGYTF.

The count of this clone is one. The chain couples TRBV4-3 to TRBJ2-3, with no clear D. The CDR3 sequence is 17 residues long. Germline CDR1 LGHNA, CDR2 YSLEER. The ends were cut back, 0 bases at V and 0 bases at J, with 13 bases in the middle. The CDR3: CASSQDSQRYSTDTQYF. As DNA, the CDR3 is TGCGCCAGCAGCCAAGACTCCCAGCGATATAGCACAGATACGCAGTATTTT.

V and J are TRBV27 and TRBJ1-3, with D possibly matching TRBD1 (5 bases). V was pared by 8 bases and J by 0 bases, with 14 bases between. CDR1 is MNHEY and CDR2 is SMNVEV in the germline V gene (reference sequence). CDR3 length: 15 amino acids. The CDR3: CASSKFGGSGNTIYF. The CDR3 nucleotides are TGTGCCAGCTCCAAATTCGGGGGCTCTGGAAACACCATATATTTT.

This rearrangement joins TRBV15 to TRBJ2-3; the match to TRBD1 covers 12 bases. CDR3 length: 14 amino acids. The V gene's germline CDR1 is LNHNV and CDR2 YYDKDF (reference sequence). The junction had 5 bases not matched to a gene; V was cut back by 8 bases and J by 5 bases. CDR3: CATSGQGAGDTQYF. DNA for the CDR3: TGTGCCACCTCGGGACAGGGGGCAGGAGATACGCAGTATTTT.

This clone came up once. The chain combines TRBV7-8 with TRBJ2-3; D gene uncertain. The CDR3 is 13 amino acids. Germline values: CDR1 SGHVS, CDR2 FQNEAQ. V was trimmed by 2 bases and J by 5 bases, leaving 8 bases between them. The CDR3: CASSLRREDTQYF. CDR3 nucleotide sequence: TGTGCCAGCAGCTTAAGGCGCGAAGATACGCAGTATTTT.

On this clone itself: Relative to the germline gene, one junction end is altered; a read error may explain this. The chain couples TRBV11-2 to TRBJ1-1; TRBD1 might be the D (6 bases). Germline loops: CDR1 SGHAT, CDR2 FQNNGV. The CDR3 is 14 residues long. In nucleotides, the CDR3 is TGTGCCAGCAGGATCGACAGGACTTACACTGAGGCTTTCTTT. This sequence encodes CASRIDRTYTEAFF.

The table lists this clone with a few counts. This chain joins TRBV11-1 and TRBJ1-5; maybe TRBD1 (5 bases). V lost 6 bases and J lost 3, with 9 bases in between. The CDR3 length is 13 residues. Germline V gives CDR1 SGHAT, CDR2 FQDESV (reference sequence). The DNA for the CDR3 is TGTGCCAGCAGTCAAGGGGACAATCAGCCCCAGCATTTT. This encodes CASSQGDNQPQHF.

This chain joins TRBV29-1 and TRBJ2-1; 10 bases line up with TRBD2. The V gene's germline CDR1 is SQVTM and CDR2 ANQGSEA. This CDR3 has 13 amino acids. With 4 bases clipped from V and 6 bases from J, the junction kept 3 bases outside the gene matches. The CDR3 region has the DNA TGCAGCGTTGGACTAGCGGGTCTCAATGAGCAGTTCTTC. Residues: CSVGLAGLNEQFF.

J is TRBJ2-2 and V is TRBV4-2; the match to TRBD1 covers 7 bases. V gave up 4 bases and J gave up 5 bases; unmatched junction bases: 1. Germline V gene lookup returns CDR1 LGHNA and CDR2 YNFKEQ. The CDR3 runs to 13 residues. CDR3 region: CASSLTGTGELFF. DNA for the CDR3: TGTGCCAGCAGCCTGACAGGGACCGGGGAGCTGTTTTTT.

J is TRBJ2-7 and V is TRBV28; TRBD2 might be the D (6 bases). Trimming cost V 6 bases and J 0 bases, with 21 bases left between them. CDR3 length: 17 residues. From germline, CDR1 is MDHEN and CDR2 SYDVKM. CDR3 sequence: CASRVGPQGLNSYEQYF. CDR3 in DNA: TGTGCCAGCAGGGTTGGACCCCAGGGACTTAACTCCTACGAGCAGTACTTC.

V gene TRBV18 combines with J gene TRBJ2-7; TRBD1 matches at 9 bases. V lost 2 bases to trimming and J lost 3 bases; unmatched junction nucleotides: 8. Germline loops: CDR1 KGHSH, CDR2 LQKENI. This CDR3 is 16 amino acids long. Written as DNA, the CDR3 is TGTGCCAGCTCACCAAATCTGGACAGGGGACGCTACGAGCAGTACTTC. Translating gives CASSPNLDRGRYEQYF.

The CDR3 DNA is TGCGCCAGCAGCCAAGACGGGGGGGTCTACAATGAGCAGTTCTTC. Translating it yields CASSQDGGVYNEQFF. The chain couples TRBV4-3 to TRBJ2-1; 8 bases map to TRBD2. Germline-derived CDR1 and CDR2 are LGHNA and YSLEER. The CDR3 is 15 residues long. The junction had 1 base not matched to a gene; V was cut back by 0 bases and J by 3 bases.

This clone was counted only a few times. The V gene is TRBV6-6, the J gene TRBJ2-7, with TRBD2 identical over 7 bases. V shed 2 bases and J 5 bases; nucleotides not matched to a gene: 9. The CDR3 is 15 amino acids. In germline, CDR1 is MNHNY, CDR2 SVGAGI (reference sequence). CDR3 region: CASSYSGILIDEQYF. The CDR3 DNA reads TGTGCCAGCAGTTACAGCGGGATACTTATTGACGAGCAGTACTTC.

This chain uses TRBV11-2 with TRBJ2-1; no definite D call. The CDR3 is 11 residues long. The germline V gene has CDR1 SGHAT and CDR2 FQNNGV. The ends were cut back, 1 base at V and 9 bases at J, with 4 bases in the middle. The CDR3 nucleotides read TGTGCCAGCAGCTTAGCCGTTGAGCAGTTCTTC. Translated, it gives CASSLAVEQFF. The full variable domain, completed using reference TRBV11-2 and TRBJ2-1, is EAGVAQSPRYKIIEKRQSVAFWCNPISGHATLYWYQQILGQGPKLLIQFQNNGVVDDSQLPKDRFSAERLKGVDSTLKIQPAKLEDSAVYLCASSLAVEQFFGPGTRLTVL.

V and J are TRBV10-3 and TRBJ2-3; no clear D. The CDR3 length is 14 residues. Germline loops: CDR1 ENHRY, CDR2 SYGVKD. The V gene lost 8 bases and the J gene lost 2 bases, with 14 bases spanning the gap. The CDR3 sequence: CAIENDGDTDTQYF. The CDR3 DNA reads as TGTGCCATCGAGAACGACGGAGACACAGATACGCAGTATTTT.

CDR3 DNA sequence: TGTGCCAGCAGCTCCCAGAGGAACAATGAGCAGTTCTTC. Its protein is CASSSQRNNEQFF. The genes are TRBV7-3 and TRBJ2-1; D gene unclear. V was shortened by 4 bases and J by 5 bases, with 9 bases between the two germline ends. From germline, CDR1 is SGHTA and CDR2 FQGTGA. The CDR3 is made up of 13 amino acids.

Judged by abundance, this clone is large. The CDR3 loop is CASSFGGPRSGNTIYF. The CDR3 DNA follows: TGTGCCAGCAGCTTCGGCGGGCCACGCTCTGGAAACACCATATATTTT. This chain uses TRBV5-6 with TRBJ1-3; D call uncertain. Trimming removed 2 bases at V and 0 bases at J, with 12 bases between. The CDR3 sequence is 16 residues long. CDR1 SGHDT and CDR2 YYEEEE come from the germline V gene.

The chain employs TRBV28 and TRBJ2-2; D possibly corresponds to TRBD1 (5 bases). The CDR3 is made up of 14 amino acids. V lost 4 bases to trimming and J lost 4 bases, with 10 bases between them. CDR1 and CDR2 (germline): MDHEN, SYDVKM. CDR3 DNA: TGTGCCAGCAGTTCCCCGACAGTCACCGGGGAGCTGTTTTTT. This sequence encodes CASSSPTVTGELFF. Filled out from reference TRBV28 and TRBJ2-2, the complete variable domain reads DVKVTQSSRYLVKRTGEKVFLECVQDMDHENMFWYRQDPGLGLRLIYFSYDVKMKEKGDIPEGYSVSREKKERFSLILESASTNQTSMYLCASSSPTVTGELFFGEGSRLTVL.

The chain is built from TRBV6-5 and TRBJ2-1; D tentatively reads TRBD1 or TRBD2 (5 bases each). The V gene's germline CDR1 is MNHEY and CDR2 SVGAGI. V was shortened by 5 bases and J by 0 bases, with 11 bases between the two germline ends. This CDR3 contains 15 residues. CDR3 in amino acids: CASSPGRGSYNEQFF. The CDR3 nucleotides are TGTGCCAGCAGTCCGGGACGGGGCTCCTACAATGAGCAGTTCTTC.

The sample holds one count of this clone. The chain uses TRBV5-4 and TRBJ1-1; 11 nucleotides align to TRBD1. V was clipped by 4 bases and J by 1 base; unmatched bases: 9. The germline V gene encodes CDR1 SGHNT and CDR2 YYREEE (reference sequence). CDR3 length: 17 residues. In DNA form, the CDR3 reads TGTGCCAGCAGCCTTGGACAGGGGGCGAGAGGGAACACTGAAGCTTTCTTT. It encodes CASSLGQGARGNTEAFF.

The genes are TRBV16 and TRBJ2-1; D is unclear. Between the trimmed V and J ends, which lost 2 bases and 4 bases, there was a span of 9 bases. In germline, CDR1 is KGHSY, CDR2 FQNENV. The CDR3 consists of 14 residues. For the CDR3, the DNA is TGTGCCAGCAGCCAACCCCCCGGGTACAATGAGCAGTTCTTC. The encoded protein is CASSQPPGYNEQFF.

This clone was recorded once. The V gene is TRBV28, the J gene TRBJ2-5, with TRBD1 identical over 8 bases. V lost 5 bases, J lost 2 bases, and 7 bases stayed unmatched. CDR1 is MDHEN, CDR2 SYDVKM, per germline. CDR3 length: 15 residues. The CDR3 DNA sequence: TGTGCCAGCAGTCCCATGACAGGGGATCAAGAGACCCAGTACTTC. Amino acids: CASSPMTGDQETQYF.

The V call is TRBV7-2, the J call TRBJ2-3, with 10 bases identical to TRBD2. The CDR3 is made up of 18 amino acids. In germline, CDR1 is SGHTA, CDR2 FQGNSA. Trimming took 2 bases from V and 5 from J; bases not matched to a gene: 13. The DNA for the CDR3 is TGTGCCAGCAGCTTAAGCCAACGAGCGGGAGGGCCCGGAGATACGCAGTATTTT. Its translation is CASSLSQRAGGPGDTQYF.

V gene TRBV7-9 combines with J gene TRBJ2-2; possibly TRBD2 for D (6 bases). This CDR3 is 15 amino acids long. Trimming left V 2 bases short and J 6 bases short, with 13 bases between. The V gene's germline CDR1 is SEHNR and CDR2 FQNEAQ (reference sequence). Written as DNA, the CDR3 is TGTGCCAGCAGCTTAACCGGAGGGTCTGCCGGGGAGCTGTTTTTT. It is translated as CASSLTGGSAGELFF.

The chain combines TRBV7-2 with TRBJ1-2, with a tentative D call TRBD1 (5 bases). CDR3 length: 14 amino acids. V was trimmed by 0 bases and J by 2 bases, leaving 7 bases between them. Germline CDR1 reads SGHTA; CDR2 reads FQGNSA. The CDR3 sequence is CASSLAGANYGYTF. The CDR3 DNA sequence: TGTGCCAGCAGCTTAGCAGGGGCAAACTATGGCTACACCTTC.